This TCR beta chain is drawn from a study of neurological immune-mediated disorders. TCRdb analysed the 5' RACE reads with MiXCR anew, one entry per CDR3 protein. The sample has 87,000 or so distinct CDR3 sequences; roughly 4% are singletons. This clonotype has a count of ten or more. The germline V gene has CDR1 KGHSH and CDR2 LQKENI. The CDR3 totals 14 residues. With 3 bases removed from V and 4 bases from J, the gap between germline ends came to 11 bases. The J gene is TRBJ2-3, the V gene TRBV18; D remains ambiguous. Sample: PBMCs. The clonotype comes from a woman younger than 35 with multiple sclerosis. This chain's CDR3 is CASSPPSSADTQYF. Written as DNA, the CDR3 is TGTGCCAGCTCACCCCCTTCCTCGGCAGATACGCAGTATTTT.